Given below is one TCR beta chain in context. V lost 5 bases, J lost 10 bases, and 8 bases stayed unmatched. CDR1 is LNHDA and CDR2 is SQIVND in the germline V gene (reference sequence). This CDR3 is 13 amino acids long. Using immunoSEQ multiplex PCR, the repertoire was profiled, and TCRdb retains in-frame clones only, with some absent. Altogether roughly 130,000 clones are present, 90% being singletons, with the ten largest covering 2% to 2.5%. The sample comes from a study of control samples from healthy donors and cancer patients. The TCR sequence derives from a man aged 18 to 29 in good health. The genes are TRBV19 and TRBJ2-3, with 8 nucleotides matching TRBD1. Sequenced input: blood. CDR3 residues: CASSPDRDTPQYF. In DNA form, the CDR3 reads TGTGCCAGTAGTCCGGACAGGGATACCCCGCAGTATTTT.